This T cell receptor (beta chain) was identified during a study of T cells in localized non-small cell lung cancer (dated by TCRdb to about 2020). Describing the broader study: Comparing tumors with uninvolved tumor-adjacent lungs, the study looked at the T cell repertoires of about 240 patients with early-stage NSCLC. All 236 NSCLC patients in the cohort were treatment-naive and had localized lung tumors that were resected. A mean age of about 66 years was recorded for the NSCLC patients, of whom approximately 130 were male and about a hundred were female. Overall results and qualifications from the work: Longer overall survival was associated with higher T cell density in blood, whereas shorter survival was associated with higher clonality in adjacent lung. A median of approximately 53 of the top 100 tumor clones turned up in the paired uninvolved adjacent lung, and around 27 of those clones also ranked among the top 100 of that same adjacent lung. Uninvolved tumor-adjacent lung showed the highest T cell clonality, higher than tumor, which suggests more focused antigenic responses in the adjacent lung. Multi-region tumor sequencing was not performed, so intratumor heterogeneity could not be excluded. Because of the exploratory design, TCR variables were selected using unadjusted p-values without false-discovery rate correction.

At diagnosis, peripheral blood, uninvolved tumor-adjacent lung and tumor were collected and stored as a combination of fresh-frozen and FFPE material. For TCR repertoire profiling, the blood samples were analyzed as peripheral blood mononuclear cells. TCR beta CDR3 regions were sequenced from DNA using the immunoSEQ Assay. On the study's bioinformatics: T cell density was computed as TCR beta template counts normalized to usable DNA estimated by amplifying housekeeping genes. The preseqR package was used to estimate richness by extrapolating to 400,000 templates for PBMC samples and to 120,000 templates for tissue samples. Clonality was taken to be one minus Pielou's evenness. Differential abundance testing on productive amino-acid clonotypes, with a minimum total count of 5 and an alpha of 0.1, was used to identify tissue-enriched TCRs. The Jaccard Index and the Morisita Overlap Index were used to quantify repertoire overlap between compartments. TCR beta CDR3s were clustered by GLIPH together with public tetramer-defined viral CDR3s, and at least three viral sequences plus V-gene enrichment were required for viral motifs. The table was pulled from immuneACCESS by TCRdb, which kept in-frame rearrangements only. Such tables lose some clones; where checked, under half of the loss comes from unresolved V genes, and the rest has no known cause. Clonal size and the V and J genes are those of that table, whereas D and trimming came from the DNA. The sample table holds 35,000 to 40,000 clones, of which around nine tenths were seen once. Approximately 6.9% of the sample is held by the ten biggest clonotypes.

Comments on this clone: What antigen it recognizes has not been identified. No qualities accompany the bases; no much larger clone lies one base away.

Reading the germline V gene gives CDR1 SGHRS and CDR2 YFSETQ. V has 4 bases trimmed and J has 2 bases trimmed; junction bases matching no gene number 5. From cysteine to phenylalanine, the CDR3 is 16 amino acids long. The sequence is cut down to CDR3 DNA, 48 bases in frame from base 1. This receptor was taken from a female donor at least 60 years old with stage I lung adenocarcinoma. The material was peripheral blood, obtained before any cancer treatment. Recombination connected TRBV5-1 to TRBJ2-3; 12 central bases correspond to TRBD2. The DNA sequence reads TGCGCCAGCAGCCGCGGACTAGCGGGGACCACAGATACGCAGTATTTT. This yields the protein CASSRGLAGTTDTQYF.